The present T cell receptor beta chain was sequenced within a study of response to subunit inactivated influenza vaccine. CDR3 length: 14 amino acids. Germline V gives CDR1 LGHDT, CDR2 YNNKEL (reference sequence). V was cut by 1 base and J by 6 bases, with 9 bases left in between. This clonotype turned up a few times. TCRdb reprocessed the RT-PCR reads via MiXCR and lists one record per CDR3 protein. The data contain 650,000 to 850,000 distinct CDR3 sequences, 14% of them singletons. The rearrangement uses TRBV3-1 and TRBJ2-2; D unclear. This receptor was identified in a man aged 45-65 years who received an inactivated influenza vaccine. The input for sequencing was PBMCs from blood, taken roughly 2 weeks before vaccination. CDR3 protein: CASSQVLGSGELFF. CDR3 in DNA: TGTGCCAGCAGCCAAGTTCTAGGATCCGGGGAGCTGTTTTTT.